Listed here are 8 T cell receptor beta chains from one sample, sequenced in a study of T cell responses to AZD1222 COVID-19 vaccine. Sequencing used immunoSEQ multiplex PCR; TCRdb keeps in-frame clones, though not all of them. This sample yields 150,000 or so clones, of which about 90% are seen a single time; 5.5% belongs to the top ten. The source material was peripheral blood, sampled on day 0 of MenACWY control vaccination. All receptors come from an adult in good health.

The chain is built from TRBV3-1 (or the pseudogene TRBV3-2) and TRBJ1-1; the D is unclear. V dropped 4 bases and J dropped 4 bases, with 13 bases sitting between them. The V gene's germline CDR1 is LGHDT and CDR2 YNNKEL (reference sequence). The CDR3 is 14 amino acids. CDR3 bases: TGTGCCAGCAGCCGTACCTCCTCCAGCACTGAAGCTTTCTTT. Protein: CASSRTSSSTEAFF.

The chain is built from TRBV7-6 and TRBJ2-1; a weak D match, TRBD1 (6 bases). The V and J ends lost 5 bases and 0 bases respectively, with 14 bases between them. CDR1 and CDR2 from the germline V gene are SGHVS and FNYEAQ. CDR3 length: 16 residues. As DNA, the CDR3 is TGTGCCAGCAGCAAACCCGGACAGAGCTCCTACAATGAGCAGTTCTTC. Protein product: CASSKPGQSSYNEQFF.

The V gene is TRBV14, the J gene TRBJ2-1; D is uncertain. V lost 4 bases to trimming and J lost 2 bases, with 15 bases between them. CDR3 length: 16 residues. Germline V lookup: CDR1 SGHDN, CDR2 FVKESK. CDR3 nucleotide sequence: TGTGCCAGCAGCCTCCTTGTGAATCAGCCCTACAATGAGCAGTTCTTC. It specifies CASSLLVNQPYNEQFF.

This rearrangement joins TRBV25-1 to TRBJ1-3; D call uncertain. CDR3 length equals 14 residues. CDR1 is MGHDK and CDR2 is SYGVNS in the germline V gene. The V and J ends lost 0 bases and 3 bases respectively, with 6 bases between them. CDR3 bases: TGTGCCAGCAGTGAATATATAGGTGGAAACACCATATATTTT. Encoded protein: CASSEYIGGNTIYF.

The CDR3 sequence is CASSDLAGAGGTDTQYF. The CDR3 nucleotides are TGCGCCAGCAGCGACCTCGCCGGAGCGGGGGGTACAGATACGCAGTATTTT. The rearrangement uses TRBV5-1 and TRBJ2-3, with 9 bases aligning to TRBD2. The CDR3 sequence is 17 residues long. The trim removed 4 bases at V and 3 bases at J, leaving 12 bases unmatched. CDR1 SGHRS and CDR2 YFSETQ come from the germline V gene.

The chain links TRBV6-5 to TRBJ2-7; D not certain. Germline loops: CDR1 MNHEY, CDR2 SVGAGI. There are 11 residues in the CDR3. Trimming took off 6 bases at V and 1 base at J, with 4 bases between the two ends. In nucleotides, the CDR3 is TGTGCCAGCAGACCTTCCTACGAGCAGTACGTC. Its protein product is CASRPSYEQYV.

The chain has TRBV28 and TRBJ1-1, with D uncertain. Per germline, CDR1 MDHEN and CDR2 SYDVKM. The V end lost 5 bases, the J end lost 10 bases, and 17 bases lay between the germline ends. CDR3 length: 13 amino acids. CDR3 region: CASSLPGGFGAFF. The CDR3 region has the DNA TGTGCCAGCAGTCTCCCCGGTGGGTTTGGAGCTTTCTTT.

The chain is built from TRBV6-5 and TRBJ1-2; no firm D call. Trimming left V 5 bases short and J 11 bases short, with 18 bases between. The CDR3 covers 13 residues. Germline loops: CDR1 MNHEY, CDR2 SVGAGI. In DNA, the CDR3 is TGTGCCAGCAGTCCGGACGGGCGGTTTGGTTACACCTTC. It specifies CASSPDGRFGYTF.